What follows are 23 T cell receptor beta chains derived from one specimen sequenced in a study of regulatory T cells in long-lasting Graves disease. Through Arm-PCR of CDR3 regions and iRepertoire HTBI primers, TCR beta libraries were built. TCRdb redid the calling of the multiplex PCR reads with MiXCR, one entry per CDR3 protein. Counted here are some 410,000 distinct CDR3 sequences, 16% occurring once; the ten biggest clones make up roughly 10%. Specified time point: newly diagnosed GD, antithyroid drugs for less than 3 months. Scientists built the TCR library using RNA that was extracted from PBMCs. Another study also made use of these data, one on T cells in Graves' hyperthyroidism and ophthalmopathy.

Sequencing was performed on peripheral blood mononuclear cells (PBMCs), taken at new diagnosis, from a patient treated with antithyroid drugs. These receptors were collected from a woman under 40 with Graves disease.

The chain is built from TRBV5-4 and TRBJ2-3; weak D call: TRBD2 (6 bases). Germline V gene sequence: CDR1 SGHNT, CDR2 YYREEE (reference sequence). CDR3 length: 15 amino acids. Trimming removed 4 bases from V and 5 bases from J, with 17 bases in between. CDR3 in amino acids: CASSPVEGKKDTQYF. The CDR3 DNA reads TGTGCCAGCAGCCCCGTGGAGGGGAAGAAAGATACGCAGTATTTT.

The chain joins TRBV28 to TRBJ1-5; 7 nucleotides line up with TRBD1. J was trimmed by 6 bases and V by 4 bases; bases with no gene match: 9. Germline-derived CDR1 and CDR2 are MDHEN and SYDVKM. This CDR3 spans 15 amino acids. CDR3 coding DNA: TGTGCCAGCAGTTGGGACAGCGGGACGGTTCAGCCCCAGCATTTT. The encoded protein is CASSWDSGTVQPQHF.

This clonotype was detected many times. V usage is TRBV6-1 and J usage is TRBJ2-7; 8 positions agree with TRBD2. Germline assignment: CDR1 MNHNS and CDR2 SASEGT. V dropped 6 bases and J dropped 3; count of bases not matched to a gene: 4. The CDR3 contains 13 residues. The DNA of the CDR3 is TGTGCCAGCAGCGGAACTAGCGGCTACGAGCAGTACTTC. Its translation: CASSGTSGYEQYF.

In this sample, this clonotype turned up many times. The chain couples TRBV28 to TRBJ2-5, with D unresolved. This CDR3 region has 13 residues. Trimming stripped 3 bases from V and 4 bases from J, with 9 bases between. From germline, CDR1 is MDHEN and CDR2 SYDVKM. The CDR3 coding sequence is TGTGCCAGCAGTTTTAGGCGGCGAGAGACCCAGTACTTC. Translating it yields CASSFRRRETQYF.

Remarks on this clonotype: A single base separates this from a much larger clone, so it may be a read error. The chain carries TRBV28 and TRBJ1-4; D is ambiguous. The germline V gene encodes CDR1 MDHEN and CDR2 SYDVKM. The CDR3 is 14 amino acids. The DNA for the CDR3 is TGTGCCGGCAGTTTAAACACACCTAATGAAAAACTGTTTTTT. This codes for CAGSLNTPNEKLFF.

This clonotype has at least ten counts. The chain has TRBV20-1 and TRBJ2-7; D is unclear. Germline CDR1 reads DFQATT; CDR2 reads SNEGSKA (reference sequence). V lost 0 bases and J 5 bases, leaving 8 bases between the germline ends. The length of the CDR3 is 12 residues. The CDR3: CSARDPLHEQYF. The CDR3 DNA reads TGCAGTGCTAGAGATCCCCTACACGAGCAGTACTTC.

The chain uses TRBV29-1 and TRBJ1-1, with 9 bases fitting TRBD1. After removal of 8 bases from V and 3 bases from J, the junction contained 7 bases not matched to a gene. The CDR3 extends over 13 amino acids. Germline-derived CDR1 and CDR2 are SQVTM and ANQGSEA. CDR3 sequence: CSMDRGSDTEAFF. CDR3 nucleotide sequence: TGCAGCATGGACAGGGGATCCGACACTGAAGCTTTCTTT.

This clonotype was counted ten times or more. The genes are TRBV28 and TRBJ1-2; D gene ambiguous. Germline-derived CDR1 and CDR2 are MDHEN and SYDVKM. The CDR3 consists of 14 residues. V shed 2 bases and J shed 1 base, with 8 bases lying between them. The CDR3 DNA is TGTGCCAGCAGTTTACCCGATATTAACTATGGCTACACCTTC. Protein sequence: CASSLPDINYGYTF.

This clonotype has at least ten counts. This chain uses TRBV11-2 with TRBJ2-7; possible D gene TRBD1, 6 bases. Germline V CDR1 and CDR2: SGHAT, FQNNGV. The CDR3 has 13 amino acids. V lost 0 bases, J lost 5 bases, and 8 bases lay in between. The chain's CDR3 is CASSLDEGDEQYF. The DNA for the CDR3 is TGTGCCAGCAGCTTAGATGAGGGGGACGAGCAGTACTTC.

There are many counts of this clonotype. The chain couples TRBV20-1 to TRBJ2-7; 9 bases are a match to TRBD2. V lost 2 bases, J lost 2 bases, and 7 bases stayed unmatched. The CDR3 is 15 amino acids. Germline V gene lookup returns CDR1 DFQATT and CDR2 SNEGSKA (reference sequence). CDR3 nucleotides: TGCAGTGCTAGATCTGGGGTAGCGGGGGCCTACGAGCAGTACTTC. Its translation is CSARSGVAGAYEQYF.

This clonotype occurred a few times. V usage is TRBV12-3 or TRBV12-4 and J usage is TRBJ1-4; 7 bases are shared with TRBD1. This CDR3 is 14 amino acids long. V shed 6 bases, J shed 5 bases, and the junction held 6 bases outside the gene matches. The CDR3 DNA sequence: TGTGCCAGCAGGTGGGGACAGCAGAATGAAAAACTGTTTTTT. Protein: CASRWGQQNEKLFF.

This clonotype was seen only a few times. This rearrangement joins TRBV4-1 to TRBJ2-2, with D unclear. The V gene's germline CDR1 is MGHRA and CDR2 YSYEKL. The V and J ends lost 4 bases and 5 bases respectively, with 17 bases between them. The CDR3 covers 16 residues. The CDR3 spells CASSLRDGTETGELFF. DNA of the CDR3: TGCGCCAGCAGCCTGCGAGACGGCACCGAGACCGGGGAGCTGTTTTTT.

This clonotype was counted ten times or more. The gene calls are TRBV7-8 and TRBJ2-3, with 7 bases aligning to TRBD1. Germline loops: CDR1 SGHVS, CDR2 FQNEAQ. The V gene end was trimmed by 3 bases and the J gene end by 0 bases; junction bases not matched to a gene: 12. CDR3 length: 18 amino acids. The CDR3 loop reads CASSFPAGGIPSTDTQYF. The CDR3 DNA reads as TGTGCCAGCAGCTTTCCCGCAGGGGGTATACCTAGCACAGATACGCAGTATTTT.

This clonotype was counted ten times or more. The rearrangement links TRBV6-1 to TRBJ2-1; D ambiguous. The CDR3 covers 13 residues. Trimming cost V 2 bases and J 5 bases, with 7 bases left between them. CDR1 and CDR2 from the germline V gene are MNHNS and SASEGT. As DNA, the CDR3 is TGTGCCAGCAGTGAAAGGATGAACAATGAGCAGTTCTTC. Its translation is CASSERMNNEQFF.

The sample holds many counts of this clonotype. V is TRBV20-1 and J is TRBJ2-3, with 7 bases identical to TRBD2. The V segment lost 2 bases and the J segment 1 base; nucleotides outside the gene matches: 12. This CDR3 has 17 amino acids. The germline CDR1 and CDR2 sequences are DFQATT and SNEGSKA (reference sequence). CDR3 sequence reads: CSARSLWTRFGTDTQYF. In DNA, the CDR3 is TGCAGTGCTAGAAGTCTCTGGACTAGATTCGGCACAGATACGCAGTATTTT.

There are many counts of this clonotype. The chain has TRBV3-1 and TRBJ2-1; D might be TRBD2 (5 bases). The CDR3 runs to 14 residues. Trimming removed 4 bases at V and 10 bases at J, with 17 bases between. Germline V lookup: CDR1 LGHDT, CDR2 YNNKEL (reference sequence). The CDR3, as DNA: TGTGCCAGCAGCCTCCTTGGCCTAGCAAGGGAGCAGTTCTTC. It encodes CASSLLGLAREQFF.

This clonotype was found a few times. The CDR3 protein is CASSQPTGVDYGYTF. Here the CDR3 DNA reads TGTGCCAGCAGCCAGCCGACAGGGGTGGACTATGGCTACACCTTC. The chain carries TRBV4-2 and TRBJ1-2; TRBD1 matches at 8 bases. In germline, CDR1 is LGHNA, CDR2 YNFKEQ. V lost 3 bases and J lost 3; bases outside the gene matches: 6. The CDR3 extends over 15 amino acids.

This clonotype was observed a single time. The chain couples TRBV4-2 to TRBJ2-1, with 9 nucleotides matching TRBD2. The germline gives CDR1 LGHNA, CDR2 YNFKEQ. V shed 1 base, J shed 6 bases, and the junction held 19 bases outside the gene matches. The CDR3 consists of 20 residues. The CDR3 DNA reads TGTGCCAGCAGCCAAGTACCTAGCGGGAAGGCCCGCAGAAGGGCCAATGAGCAGTTCTTC. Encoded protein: CASSQVPSGKARRRANEQFF.

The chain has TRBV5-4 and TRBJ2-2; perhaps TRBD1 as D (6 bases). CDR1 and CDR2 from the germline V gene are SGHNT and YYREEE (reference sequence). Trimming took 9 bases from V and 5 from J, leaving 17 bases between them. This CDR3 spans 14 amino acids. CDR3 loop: CANKKTGETGELFF. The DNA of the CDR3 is TGTGCCAACAAAAAGACAGGCGAAACCGGGGAGCTGTTTTTT.

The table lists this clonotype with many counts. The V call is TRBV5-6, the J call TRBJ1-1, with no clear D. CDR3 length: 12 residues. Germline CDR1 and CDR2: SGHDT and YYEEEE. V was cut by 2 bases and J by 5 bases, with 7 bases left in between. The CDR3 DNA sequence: TGTGCCAGCAGCTTTATGAGGACTGAAGCTTTCTTT. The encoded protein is CASSFMRTEAFF.

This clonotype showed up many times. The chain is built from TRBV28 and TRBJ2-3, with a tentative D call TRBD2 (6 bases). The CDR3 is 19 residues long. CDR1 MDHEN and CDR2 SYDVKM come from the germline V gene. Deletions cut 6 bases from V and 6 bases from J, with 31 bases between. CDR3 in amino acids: CASSPTGRGLDEWTDTQYF. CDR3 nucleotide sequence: TGTGCCAGCAGCCCTACCGGTCGGGGGTTGGATGAATGGACCGATACGCAGTATTTT.

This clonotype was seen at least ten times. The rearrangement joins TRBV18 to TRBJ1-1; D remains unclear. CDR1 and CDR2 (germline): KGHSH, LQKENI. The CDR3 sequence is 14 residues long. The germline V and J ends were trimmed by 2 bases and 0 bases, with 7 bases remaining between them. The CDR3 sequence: CASSPKGLNTEAFF. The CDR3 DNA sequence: TGTGCCAGCTCACCAAAGGGTTTGAACACTGAAGCTTTCTTT. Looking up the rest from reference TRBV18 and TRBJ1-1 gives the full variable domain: NAGVMQNPRHLVRRRGQEARLRCSPMKGHSHVYWYRQLPEEGLKFMVYLQKENIIDESGMPKERFSAEFPKEGPSILRIQQVVRGDSAAYFCASSPKGLNTEAFFGQGTRLTVV.

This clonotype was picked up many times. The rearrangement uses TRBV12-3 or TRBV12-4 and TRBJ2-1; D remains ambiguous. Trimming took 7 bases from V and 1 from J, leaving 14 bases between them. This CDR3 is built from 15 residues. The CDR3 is CASTLDLGSYNEQFF. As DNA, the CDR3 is TGTGCCAGCACCCTCGACCTAGGTTCCTACAATGAGCAGTTCTTC.